This T cell receptor beta chain comes out of a study of T cell responses to AZD1222 COVID-19 vaccine. The V end was cut by 3 bases, the J end by 6 bases, with 15 bases between. The CDR3 has 15 amino acids. Germline V gene data show CDR1 as LGHNA and CDR2 as YSLEER. Overall study results and limits: White British ancestry dominated among donors, who included more females, and clonal diversity was possibly underestimated. Regions 160-218 and 743-854 dominated among vaccine-associated CD4 TCRs spanning spike. Recipients of AZD1222 seropositive at baseline numbered only 5 to 7.

Measured with immunoSEQ multiplex PCR; TCRdb has only the in-frame clones, and not every one. The data show 98,000 or so clones, around 84% seen once. About this clone: Its specificity is not known.

The sequencing here drew on peripheral blood, taken 28 days after the second AZD1222 dose. The gene calls are TRBV4-3 and TRBJ2-1; D remains unclear. The sequence was collected from an adult who received the AZD1222 COVID-19 vaccine. CDR3 DNA sequence: TGCGCCAGCAGCCACCGGAGAGACCCACTCAATGAGCAGTTCTTC. Protein product: CASSHRRDPLNEQFF.